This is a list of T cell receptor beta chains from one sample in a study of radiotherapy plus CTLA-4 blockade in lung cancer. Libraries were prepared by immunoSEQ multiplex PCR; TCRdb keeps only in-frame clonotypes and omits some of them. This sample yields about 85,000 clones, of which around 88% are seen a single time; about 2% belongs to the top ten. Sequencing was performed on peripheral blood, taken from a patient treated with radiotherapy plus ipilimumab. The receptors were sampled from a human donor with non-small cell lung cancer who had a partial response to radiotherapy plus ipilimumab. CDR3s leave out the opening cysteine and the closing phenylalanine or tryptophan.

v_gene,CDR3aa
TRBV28,ASSGQGGGKGLHEQF
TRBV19,ASRGTSGGPRYNEQF
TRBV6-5,ASRDRLYGYT
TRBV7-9,ASSLVQKNTGELF
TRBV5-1,ASSSGQGVRSTEAF
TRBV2,ASILGRAGGSSYEQY
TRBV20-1,SATRDKLF
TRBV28,ASSLSGVQY
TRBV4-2,ASSSPGSNTEAF
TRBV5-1,ASSLIERQETQY
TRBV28,ASSLSRVTEAF
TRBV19,ASSIKDRTPQY
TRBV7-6,ASSSTAYEQY